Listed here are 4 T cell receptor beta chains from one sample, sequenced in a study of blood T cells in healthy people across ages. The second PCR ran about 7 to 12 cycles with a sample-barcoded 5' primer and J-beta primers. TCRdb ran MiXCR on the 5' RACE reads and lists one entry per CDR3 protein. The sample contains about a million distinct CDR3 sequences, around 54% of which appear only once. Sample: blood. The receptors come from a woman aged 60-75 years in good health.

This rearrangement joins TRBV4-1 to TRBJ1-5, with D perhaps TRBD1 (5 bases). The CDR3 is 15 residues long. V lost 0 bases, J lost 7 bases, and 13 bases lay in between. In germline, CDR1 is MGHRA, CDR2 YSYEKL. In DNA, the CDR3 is TGCGCCAGCAGCCAAGACGGGGGAGAAGGACAGCCCCAGCATTTT. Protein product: CASSQDGGEGQPQHF.

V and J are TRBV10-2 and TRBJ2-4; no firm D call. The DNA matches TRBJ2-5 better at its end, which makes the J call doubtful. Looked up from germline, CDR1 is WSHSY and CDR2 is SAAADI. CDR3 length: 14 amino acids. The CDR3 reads CASSESGVQETQYF. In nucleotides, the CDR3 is TGCGCCAGCAGTGAGTCGGGCGTACAAGAGACCCAGTACTTC.

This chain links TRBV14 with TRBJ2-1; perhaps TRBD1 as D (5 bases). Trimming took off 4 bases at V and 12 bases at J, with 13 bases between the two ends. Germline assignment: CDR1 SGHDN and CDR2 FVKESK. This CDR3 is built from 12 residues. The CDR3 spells CASSRERGRQFF. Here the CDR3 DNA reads TGTGCCAGCAGCCGAGAAAGGGGCAGGCAGTTCTTC.

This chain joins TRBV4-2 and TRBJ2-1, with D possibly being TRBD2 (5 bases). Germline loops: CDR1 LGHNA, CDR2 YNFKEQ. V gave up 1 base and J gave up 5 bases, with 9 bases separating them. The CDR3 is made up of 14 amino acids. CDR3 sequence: CASSQGGPHNEQFF. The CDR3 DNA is TGTGCCAGCAGCCAAGGCGGGCCCCACAATGAGCAGTTCTTC.